Below are 18 T cell receptor beta chains sequenced from a single sample in a study of T-cell reconstitution after alpha-beta-depleted transplantation in children. Preparation of the TCRbeta library involved a method that used unique molecular identifiers. TCRdb re-derived calls from the PCR reads in MiXCR, one entry per CDR3 protein. The table lists 530,000 or so distinct CDR3 sequences, 25% to 30% of them singletons, with 30% to 45% in the top ten. The material sequenced was PBMCs, taken before TCRalphabeta/CD19-depleted stem cell transplant. All receptors derive from a boy under two years old with Wiskott-Aldrich syndrome, due to receive a stem cell transplant.

This clonotype has only a few counts. The rearrangement links TRBV12-3 or TRBV12-4 to TRBJ1-2, with TRBD1 matching over 9 bases. The V and J ends lost 3 bases and 3 bases, in that order; junction bases with no gene match: 11. The CDR3 is 17 amino acids. Here the CDR3 reads CASSLKDRGQGYYGYTF. The CDR3 DNA sequence: TGTGCCAGCAGTTTGAAAGATAGGGGACAGGGCTACTATGGCTACACCTTC.

The chain links TRBV20-1 to TRBJ1-3; 7 bases match TRBD1. The CDR3 is 14 amino acids. V was pared by 6 bases and J by 4 bases, with 9 bases of the junction left unmatched. The germline CDR1 and CDR2 sequences are DFQATT and SNEGSKA (reference sequence). CDR3 in DNA: TGCAGTGCGGCCCCGACAGGGACGGGAAACACCATATATTTT. It yields the protein CSAAPTGTGNTIYF.

The rearrangement links TRBV12-3 or TRBV12-4 to TRBJ2-2; D perhaps matches TRBD2 (6 bases). The CDR3 loop spans 17 amino acids. V was shortened by 5 bases and J by 3 bases, with 19 bases between the two germline ends. This CDR3 is CASSPLFSGVDTGELFF. The CDR3, as DNA: TGTGCCAGCAGTCCCCTTTTCTCGGGAGTGGACACCGGGGAGCTGTTTTTT.

The V and J genes are TRBV14 and TRBJ2-5; a weak D match, TRBD2 (6 bases). Germline CDR1 and CDR2: SGHDN and FVKESK. This CDR3 region has 16 residues. V lost 3 bases and J 4 bases, leaving 18 bases between the germline ends. CDR3 sequence: CASSHRPGEGGETQYF. The CDR3 coding sequence is TGTGCCAGCAGCCACAGACCGGGAGAGGGCGGAGAGACCCAGTACTTC.

The rearrangement links TRBV4-1 to TRBJ2-3, with 10 bases fitting TRBD2. Germline V gene lookup returns CDR1 MGHRA and CDR2 YSYEKL. With V trimmed by 4 bases and J by 5 bases, 9 bases remained unmatched. This CDR3 comprises 16 residues. The CDR3 DNA sequence: TGCGCCAGCAGCCCCGCGCTAGCGGGAGCGGTAGATACGCAGTATTTT. Translating it yields CASSPALAGAVDTQYF.

This clonotype was counted at least ten times. The genes are TRBV12-3 or TRBV12-4 and TRBJ1-4, with D unresolved. Trimming took 5 bases from V and 0 from J, leaving 13 bases between them. The CDR3 has 16 residues. The DNA for the CDR3 is TGTGCCAGCAGTGATGAGCCGCTTGCAACTAATGAAAAACTGTTTTTT. Amino acid sequence: CASSDEPLATNEKLFF.

The sample holds a few counts of this clonotype. The chain uses TRBV5-1 and TRBJ2-1; 8 bases are a match to TRBD2. Germline trimming cut 6 bases from V and 10 bases from J; bases unmatched to any gene: 9. Germline V lookup: CDR1 SGHRS, CDR2 YFSETQ. The length of the CDR3 is 13 residues. This chain's CDR3 is CASIGREEGEQFF. The CDR3 DNA sequence: TGCGCCAGCATCGGGCGGGAGGAGGGGGAGCAGTTCTTC.

This clonotype was seen ten or more times. The rearrangement links TRBV29-1 to TRBJ2-3; 10 bases line up with TRBD2. CDR1 is SQVTM and CDR2 is ANQGSEA in the germline V gene. The CDR3 sequence is 14 residues long. The V segment lost 7 bases and the J segment 4 bases; nucleotides outside the gene matches: 8. CDR3 region: CSALAGTLADTQYF. For the CDR3, the DNA is TGCAGCGCACTAGCGGGAACATTGGCAGATACGCAGTATTTT.

This clonotype turned up a few times. The genes are TRBV5-1 and TRBJ2-5; TRBD1 agrees at 10 bases. V shed 4 bases, J shed 4 bases, and the junction held 7 bases outside the gene matches. The germline V gene encodes CDR1 SGHRS and CDR2 YFSETQ. The CDR3 has 15 amino acids. The CDR3 nucleotides are TGCGCCAGCAGCCGTGAGGGGACAGGGGCAGAGACCCAGTACTTC. Its protein is CASSREGTGAETQYF.

This clonotype occurred once. The rearrangement joins TRBV29-1 to TRBJ2-1; D is perhaps TRBD1 or TRBD2 (5 bases each). CDR3 size: 15 residues. V lost 4 bases and J lost 7, with 20 bases in between. Germline-derived CDR1 and CDR2 are SQVTM and ANQGSEA. CDR3 DNA sequence: TGCAGCGTTGGGGAGTATAGGGGAGTAAGGAATGAGCAGTTCTTC. Amino acids: CSVGEYRGVRNEQFF.

The chain employs TRBV12-3 or TRBV12-4 and TRBJ2-1; D remains unclear. The CDR3 is made up of 12 amino acids. The germline V and J ends were trimmed by 5 bases and 10 bases, with 12 bases remaining between them. The CDR3 DNA follows: TGTGCCAGCAGTACCAGGTCCTACGAGCAGTTCTTC. As protein: CASSTRSYEQFF.

This chain joins TRBV5-1 and TRBJ2-1; TRBD2 matches at 12 bases. The V gene end was trimmed by 3 bases and the J gene end by 10 bases; junction bases not matched to a gene: 5. The CDR3 totals 14 residues. The germline V gene encodes CDR1 SGHRS and CDR2 YFSETQ. CDR3 sequence: CASSWGLAGDEQFF. The CDR3 nucleotides are TGCGCCAGCAGCTGGGGACTAGCGGGCGACGAGCAGTTCTTC.

V is TRBV20-1 and J is TRBJ1-1; 7 bases are shared with TRBD1. Germline loops: CDR1 DFQATT, CDR2 SNEGSKA (reference sequence). The CDR3 is 13 amino acids. J was trimmed by 3 bases and V by 3 bases; bases with no gene match: 4. CDR3 sequence reads: CSASRDRDTEAFF. The DNA of the CDR3 is TGCAGTGCTAGTCGGGACAGAGACACTGAAGCTTTCTTT.

J is TRBJ1-5 and V is TRBV27; TRBD1 matches at 7 bases. V shed 5 bases, J shed 5 bases, and the junction held 9 bases outside the gene matches. CDR1 is MNHEY, CDR2 SMNVEV, per germline (reference sequence). The CDR3 is made up of 15 amino acids. The DNA for the CDR3 is TGTGCCAGCAGTCCGAGGCGAGACAGGGATCAGCCCCAGCATTTT. Amino acid sequence: CASSPRRDRDQPQHF.

The V and J genes are TRBV10-3 and TRBJ2-1, with a tentative D call TRBD2 (5 bases). Per the germline V gene, CDR1 is ENHRY and CDR2 is SYGVKD. V lost 2 bases to trimming and J lost 8 bases, with 16 bases between them. The CDR3 runs to 15 residues. For the CDR3, the DNA is TGTGCCATCAGTGAGCACGGGAACCAAGTGGATGAGCAGTTCTTC. It yields the protein CAISEHGNQVDEQFF.

The genes are TRBV5-1 and TRBJ2-7; a weak D match, TRBD2 (5 bases). The CDR3 has 15 amino acids. The germline CDR1 and CDR2 sequences are SGHRS and YFSETQ. The V and J ends lost 4 bases and 3 bases respectively, with 17 bases between them. The CDR3 coding sequence is TGCGCCAGCAGCGCCGCAACCCCGGGATACTACGAGCAGTACTTC. It codes for CASSAATPGYYEQYF.

J is TRBJ1-1 and V is TRBV27, with 7 positions matching TRBD1. Germline CDR1 and CDR2: MNHEY and SMNVEV (reference sequence). J was trimmed by 5 bases and V by 5 bases; bases with no gene match: 14. There are 16 residues in the CDR3. As DNA, the CDR3 is TGTGCCAGCAGTGGGGAAACAAGGGGGCTCGGAACTGAAGCTTTCTTT. It is translated as CASSGETRGLGTEAFF.

This clonotype occurred a few times. J is TRBJ1-4 and V is TRBV7-9; tentative D call: TRBD1 (6 bases). Trimming pared 4 bases from V and 2 bases from J, leaving 14 bases between. Germline V gene lookup returns CDR1 SEHNR and CDR2 FQNEAQ (reference sequence). The CDR3 extends over 16 amino acids. The CDR3 reads CASSSFGGATNEKLFF. In nucleotides, the CDR3 is TGTGCCAGCAGCTCCTTCGGGGGGGCGACTAATGAAAAACTGTTTTTT.